These T cell receptor beta chains were read from a single sample in a study of technical replicates of blood from a handful of donors. TCRdb keeps only in-frame clones here, not all; method: immunoSEQ multiplex PCR. The sample holds roughly 13,000 clones, approximately 81% seen once. The sequencing sample was made of PBMCs. These receptors were taken from a human donor in good health. Each CDR3 is given with its conserved first and last residue. D genes are given only for firm matches. For some rows the clone size is stated as once, few or many, or as a class when expanded; others skip it.

>.|.|TRBJ1-1|TRBV6-1
TGTGCCAGCAGTGAATATGCAGGGAACACTGAAGCTTTCTTT
CASSEYAGNTEAFF
>.|TRBD2|TRBJ2-4|TRBV6-1
TGTGCCAGCAGTGAGTTGGCGGGAGGGCCGGGCATTCAGTACTTC
CASSELAGGPGIQYF
>.|TRBD2|TRBJ2-5|TRBV6-1
TGTGCCAGCAGTGAAGTCGGGACTAGCGGGACGACCCAGTACTTC
CASSEVGTSGTTQYF
>.|TRBD1|TRBJ2-1|TRBV19
TGTGCCAGTAGTATGTTCCCCGGGGGACAGGGAAACAATGAGCAGTTCTTC
CASSMFPGGQGNNEQFF
>.|.|TRBJ2-7|TRBV5-1
TGCGCCAGCAGCTTACAGGGAACCTACGAGCAGTACTTC
CASSLQGTYEQYF
>.|TRBD2|TRBJ2-7|TRBV6-6
TGTGCCAGCAGTTCGGGAGGTCTAGACAACGAGCAGTACTTC
CASSSGGLDNEQYF
>.|TRBD1|TRBJ2-2|TRBV6-1
TGTGCCAGCGAGACAGGGGGCAACACCGGGGAGCTGTTTTTT
CASETGGNTGELFF
>.|.|TRBJ2-7|TRBV5-1
TGCGCCAGCCAAGCAGGGGGGTCAACCACCTACGAGCAGTACTTC
CASQAGGSTTYEQYF
>medium-sized|.|TRBJ1-5|TRBV6-5
TGTGCCAGCAGGGGGGGTGTAGGGAGCAATCAGCCCCAGCATTTT
CASRGGVGSNQPQHF
>.|.|TRBJ2-7|TRBV7-8
TGTGCCAGCAGCCCACAGAGGGCGGAGTACGCGCAGTACTTC
CASSPQRAEYAQYF
>.|TRBD2|TRBJ2-1|TRBV30
TGTGCCTGGAGTGAGGCTAGCGGGTCCTACTACAATGAGCAGTTCTTC
CAWSEASGSYYNEQFF
>.|TRBD2|TRBJ2-1|TRBV9
TGTGCCAGCAGCGTAGCCCCTGTGGCTAGCGGGAACTACAATGAGCAGTTCTTC
CASSVAPVASGNYNEQFF